A single sample gave rise to the 11 T cell receptor beta chains below, sequenced in a study of T cell responses to AZD1222 COVID-19 vaccine. The data were produced by immunoSEQ multiplex PCR, yet TCRdb's version contains in-frame clones alone and is incomplete. The sample yields approximately 150,000 clones, around 92% seen once. Here the sequenced sample was peripheral blood, taken after recovery from COVID-19. The receptor set was obtained from an adult who had recovered from COVID-19.

This clone occurred once. The J gene is TRBJ2-5, the V gene TRBV9; TRBD1 might be the D (6 bases). V gave up 3 bases and J gave up 3 bases, with 21 bases separating them. CDR3 length equals 17 residues. Germline V lookup: CDR1 SGDLS, CDR2 YYNGEE. As DNA, the CDR3 is TGTGCCAGCAGCGGGAGACCCCCCACAGGGTTTGAAGAGACCCAGTACTTC. Translating gives CASSGRPPTGFEETQYF.

J is TRBJ1-6 and V is TRBV25-1; no clear D gene. This CDR3 contains 14 residues. V lost 9 bases and J lost 5, with 14 bases in between. Germline CDR1 reads MGHDK; CDR2 reads SYGVNS. CDR3: CASRLTANNSPLHF. The CDR3 nucleotides read TGTGCCAGTCGGCTTACAGCGAATAATTCACCCCTCCACTTT.

The chain employs TRBV3-1 (or the pseudogene TRBV3-2) and TRBJ2-2, with TRBD2 matching 7 bases. The V gene end was trimmed by 2 bases and the J gene end by 6 bases; junction bases not matched to a gene: 15. The CDR3 totals 18 residues. CDR1 and CDR2 (germline): LGHDT, YNNKEL (reference sequence). Here the CDR3 DNA reads TGTGCCAGCAGCCAAATCCGGCAGGGACTAACCCCCCCCGGGGAGCTGTTTTTT. It specifies CASSQIRQGLTPPGELFF.

V and J are TRBV9 and TRBJ1-5; tentatively, D is TRBD1 (6 bases). Germline assignment: CDR1 SGDLS and CDR2 YYNGEE. Trimming removed 3 bases at V and 6 bases at J, with 16 bases between. The CDR3 is 15 amino acids. The CDR3 DNA sequence: TGTGCCAGCAGCGCCGAAGGGGGAGAGGGTCAGCCCCAGCATTTT. Amino acid sequence: CASSAEGGEGQPQHF.

The V gene is TRBV28, the J gene TRBJ2-7; the D gene is possibly TRBD2 (6 bases). V was cut by 4 bases and J by 2 bases, with 18 bases left in between. Germline values: CDR1 MDHEN, CDR2 SYDVKM. The CDR3 has 16 residues. This CDR3 reads CASSSQALREAYEQYF. DNA for the CDR3: TGTGCCAGCAGTTCTCAGGCTTTGCGGGAAGCCTACGAGCAGTACTTC. The full variable domain, completed using reference TRBV28 and TRBJ2-7, is DVKVTQSSRYLVKRTGEKVFLECVQDMDHENMFWYRQDPGLGLRLIYFSYDVKMKEKGDIPEGYSVSREKKERFSLILESASTNQTSMYLCASSSQALREAYEQYFGPGTRLTVT.

This chain links TRBV6-1 with TRBJ2-1; either TRBD1 or TRBD2 may supply D (5 bases each). This CDR3 spans 19 amino acids. Trimming took 2 bases from V and 6 from J, leaving 26 bases between them. In germline, CDR1 is MNHNS, CDR2 SASEGT. In nucleotides, the CDR3 is TGTGCCAGCAGTGAAAGTGGGGCCCGGGGCCCAAGGGGCCCCAATGAGCAGTTCTTC. Translation: CASSESGARGPRGPNEQFF.

The chain carries TRBV9 and TRBJ2-1, with 9 bases that match TRBD1. J was trimmed by 4 bases and V by 4 bases; bases with no gene match: 6. The germline V gene encodes CDR1 SGDLS and CDR2 YYNGEE. The CDR3 is 15 residues long. CDR3 nucleotide sequence: TGTGCCAGCAGCCAGACAGGGGGTTCTTACAATGAGCAGTTCTTC. Amino acid sequence: CASSQTGGSYNEQFF.

Only one count was recorded for this clone. The V gene is TRBV27, the J gene TRBJ2-7; TRBD1 matches at 8 bases. In germline, CDR1 is MNHEY, CDR2 SMNVEV (reference sequence). This CDR3 is 13 amino acids long. Trimming at V came to 4 bases and at J to 8 bases, leaving 7 bases not matched to a gene. The CDR3 loop reads CASSSGGISKQYF. The CDR3 DNA is TGTGCCAGCAGTTCAGGGGGCATATCCAAGCAGTACTTC.

Of note for this clone: Mismatch with germline at one junction end may stem from a read error. J is TRBJ2-5 and V is TRBV7-7, with TRBD2 matching 7 bases. CDR3 length: 15 amino acids. Germline V gene sequence: CDR1 SSHAT, CDR2 FNYEAQ (reference sequence). The DNA for the CDR3 is TGTGCTAGCAGCCAAAACCCTAGCGGTGAAGAGACCCAGTACTTC. This codes for CASSQNPSGEETQYF.

The V and J genes are TRBV18 and TRBJ1-5; D remains unclear. Germline V gives CDR1 KGHSH, CDR2 LQKENI. This CDR3 contains 13 residues. Between the trimmed V and J ends, which lost 2 bases and 4 bases, there was a span of 6 bases. The CDR3 protein is CASSPSGNQPQHF. The CDR3 region has the DNA TGTGCCAGCTCACCAAGTGGGAATCAGCCCCAGCATTTT.

The rearrangement links TRBV15 to TRBJ2-7; TRBD2 agrees at 7 bases. The germline CDR1 and CDR2 sequences are LNHNV and YYDKDF (reference sequence). V shed 3 bases, J shed 10 bases, and the junction held 12 bases outside the gene matches. CDR3 length equals 14 residues. As DNA, the CDR3 is TGTGCCACCAGCAGGGGGGGGGTGGACGCTACTCAGTACTTC. It specifies CATSRGGVDATQYF.